This TCR beta chain is drawn from a study of blood T cell repertoires in COVID-19. For the study at large: COVID-19 samples from acute and convalescent phases originated in the United States, Italy and Spain.

In germline, CDR1 is SGHRS, CDR2 YFSETQ. This CDR3 has 15 residues. V was shortened by 4 bases and J by 8 bases, with 21 bases between the two germline ends. Produced via immunoSEQ multiplex PCR; TCRdb's table is partial and in-frame only. The table has 300,000 to 350,000 clones, 70% to 90% seen once. Sequencing was performed on PBMCs or T cells enriched from blood (not recorded which). The J gene is TRBJ1-2, the V gene TRBV5-1; D is unclear. The TCR was taken from a man between 25 and 39 years old who had recovered from COVID-19. The CDR3 loop is CASSRKGDGERGYTF. CDR3 DNA: TGCGCCAGCAGCCGGAAGGGAGACGGGGAGCGGGGCTACACCTTC.